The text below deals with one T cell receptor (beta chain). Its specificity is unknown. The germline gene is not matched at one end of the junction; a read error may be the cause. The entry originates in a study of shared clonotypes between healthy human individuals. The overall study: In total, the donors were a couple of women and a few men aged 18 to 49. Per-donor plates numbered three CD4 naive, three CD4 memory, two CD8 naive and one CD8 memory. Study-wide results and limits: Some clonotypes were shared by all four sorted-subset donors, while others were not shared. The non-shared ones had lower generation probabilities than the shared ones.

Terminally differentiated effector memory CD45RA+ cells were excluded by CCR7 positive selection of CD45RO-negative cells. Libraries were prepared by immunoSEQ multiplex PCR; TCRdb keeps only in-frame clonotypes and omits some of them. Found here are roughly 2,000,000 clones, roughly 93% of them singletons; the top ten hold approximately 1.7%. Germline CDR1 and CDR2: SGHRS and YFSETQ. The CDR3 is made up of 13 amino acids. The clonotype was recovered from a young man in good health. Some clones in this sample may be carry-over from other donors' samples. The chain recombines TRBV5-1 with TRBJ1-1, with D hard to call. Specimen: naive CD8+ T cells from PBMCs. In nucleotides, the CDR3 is TGCGCCAGCAGATTTGCCCCCAACAATGAAGCTTTCTTT. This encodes CASRFAPNNEAFF.